Given below is one T cell receptor beta chain in context. This record comes from a study of cytomegalovirus exposure and HLA in healthy donors. 60 Vbeta and 13 Jbeta primers were used in PCR. Only in-frame clones appear in the TCRdb table, and some are missing; sequencing was by immunoSEQ multiplex PCR. This table holds 90,000 or so clones, approximately 70% found once. V gave up 5 bases and J gave up 7 bases, with 12 bases separating them. Germline V gene sequence: CDR1 SGHVS, CDR2 FNYEAQ. This CDR3 comprises 14 residues. The sequence came from a middle-aged man in good health and CMV-seronegative. The sequenced material came from PBMCs. The chain carries TRBV7-6 and TRBJ1-6; a possible D gene is TRBD1 (6 bases). The CDR3 sequence is CASSLGQVNSPLHF. CDR3 nucleotides: TGTGCCAGCAGCCTGGGACAAGTGAATTCACCCCTCCACTTT.